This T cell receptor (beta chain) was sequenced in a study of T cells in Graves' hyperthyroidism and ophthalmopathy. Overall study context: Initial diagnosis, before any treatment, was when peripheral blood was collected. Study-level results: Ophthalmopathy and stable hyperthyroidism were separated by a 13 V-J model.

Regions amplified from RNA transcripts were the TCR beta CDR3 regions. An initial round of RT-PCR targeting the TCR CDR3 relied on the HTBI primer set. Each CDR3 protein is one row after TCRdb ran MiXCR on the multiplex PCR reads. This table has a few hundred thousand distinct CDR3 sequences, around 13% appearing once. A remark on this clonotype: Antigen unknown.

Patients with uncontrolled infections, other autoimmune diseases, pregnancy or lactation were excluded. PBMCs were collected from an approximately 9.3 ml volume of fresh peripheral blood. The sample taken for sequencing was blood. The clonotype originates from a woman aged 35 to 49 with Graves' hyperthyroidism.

CDR3 coding DNA: TGCGCCAGCAGCTCAGGGGGACCACCAATGGACTACGAGCAGTACTTC. It encodes CASSSGGPPMDYEQYF. The V call is TRBV5-1, the J call TRBJ2-7; the match to TRBD1 covers 7 bases. Germline V lookup: CDR1 SGHRS, CDR2 YFSETQ. The junction had 12 bases not matched to a gene; V was cut back by 3 bases and J by 3 bases. CDR3 length: 16 residues.